This T cell receptor (beta chain) was identified during a study of blood T cell repertoires in COVID-19. The wider study: Samples came from the United States, Italy and Spain, spanning acute and convalescent COVID-19. PBMCs, B-cell-depleted T cells, or T cells were the source of the cDNA or gDNA that made up the material.

With regard to this clone: In the same sample, other DNA sequences code for this CDR3.

CDR1 SGHTA and CDR2 FQGNSA come from the germline V gene. The CDR3 loop spans 16 amino acids. Trimming cost V 5 bases and J 5 bases; bases outside gene matches: 5. Some clones are missing from TCRdb's copy, which holds only in-frame ones; the method was immunoSEQ multiplex PCR. Among about 81,000 clones listed, about 91% were seen once. The rearrangement links TRBV7-2 to TRBJ2-2, with TRBD2 identical over 13 bases. This sequence was found in an elderly woman with acute or convalescent COVID-19. The specimen was peripheral blood. Here the CDR3 DNA reads TGTGCCAGCAGCCCCGGACTAGCGGGAGTTACCGGGGAGCTGTTTTTT. Protein: CASSPGLAGVTGELFF.